Below, one T cell receptor beta chain is given with its context. These data originate in a study of cytomegalovirus exposure and HLA in healthy donors. The data were produced by immunoSEQ multiplex PCR, yet TCRdb's version contains in-frame clones alone and is incomplete. This table has about 82,000 clones, around 92% appearing once. V trimming: 6 bases; J trimming: 5 bases; junction bases outside the gene matches: 7. The CDR3 covers 14 residues. The source is a man aged 18 to 29 in good health and CMV-seronegative. Material: PBMCs. The V call is TRBV23-1, the J call TRBJ2-1; 7 bases are shared with TRBD1. TRBV23-1 is known as an ORF, though its function is uncertain. CDR3 sequence (DNA): TGCGCCAGCAGCCACTTACAGGGGCACAATGAGCAGTTCTTC. It yields the protein CASSHLQGHNEQFF.